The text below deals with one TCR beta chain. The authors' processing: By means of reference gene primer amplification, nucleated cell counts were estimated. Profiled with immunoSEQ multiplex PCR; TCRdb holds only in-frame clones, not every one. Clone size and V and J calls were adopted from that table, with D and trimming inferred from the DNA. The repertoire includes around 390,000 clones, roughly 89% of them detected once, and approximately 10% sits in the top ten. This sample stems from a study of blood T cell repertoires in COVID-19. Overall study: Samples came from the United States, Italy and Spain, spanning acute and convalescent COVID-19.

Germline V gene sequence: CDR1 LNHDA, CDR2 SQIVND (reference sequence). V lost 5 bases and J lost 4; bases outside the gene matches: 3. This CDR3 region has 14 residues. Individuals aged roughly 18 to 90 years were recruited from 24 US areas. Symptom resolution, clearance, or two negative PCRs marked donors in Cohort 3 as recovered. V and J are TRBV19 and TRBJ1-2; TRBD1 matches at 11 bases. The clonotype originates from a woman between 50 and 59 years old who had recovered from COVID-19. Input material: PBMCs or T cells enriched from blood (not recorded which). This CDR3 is CASSPGTGGYGYTF. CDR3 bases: TGTGCCAGTAGTCCCGGGACAGGGGGCTATGGCTACACCTTC.